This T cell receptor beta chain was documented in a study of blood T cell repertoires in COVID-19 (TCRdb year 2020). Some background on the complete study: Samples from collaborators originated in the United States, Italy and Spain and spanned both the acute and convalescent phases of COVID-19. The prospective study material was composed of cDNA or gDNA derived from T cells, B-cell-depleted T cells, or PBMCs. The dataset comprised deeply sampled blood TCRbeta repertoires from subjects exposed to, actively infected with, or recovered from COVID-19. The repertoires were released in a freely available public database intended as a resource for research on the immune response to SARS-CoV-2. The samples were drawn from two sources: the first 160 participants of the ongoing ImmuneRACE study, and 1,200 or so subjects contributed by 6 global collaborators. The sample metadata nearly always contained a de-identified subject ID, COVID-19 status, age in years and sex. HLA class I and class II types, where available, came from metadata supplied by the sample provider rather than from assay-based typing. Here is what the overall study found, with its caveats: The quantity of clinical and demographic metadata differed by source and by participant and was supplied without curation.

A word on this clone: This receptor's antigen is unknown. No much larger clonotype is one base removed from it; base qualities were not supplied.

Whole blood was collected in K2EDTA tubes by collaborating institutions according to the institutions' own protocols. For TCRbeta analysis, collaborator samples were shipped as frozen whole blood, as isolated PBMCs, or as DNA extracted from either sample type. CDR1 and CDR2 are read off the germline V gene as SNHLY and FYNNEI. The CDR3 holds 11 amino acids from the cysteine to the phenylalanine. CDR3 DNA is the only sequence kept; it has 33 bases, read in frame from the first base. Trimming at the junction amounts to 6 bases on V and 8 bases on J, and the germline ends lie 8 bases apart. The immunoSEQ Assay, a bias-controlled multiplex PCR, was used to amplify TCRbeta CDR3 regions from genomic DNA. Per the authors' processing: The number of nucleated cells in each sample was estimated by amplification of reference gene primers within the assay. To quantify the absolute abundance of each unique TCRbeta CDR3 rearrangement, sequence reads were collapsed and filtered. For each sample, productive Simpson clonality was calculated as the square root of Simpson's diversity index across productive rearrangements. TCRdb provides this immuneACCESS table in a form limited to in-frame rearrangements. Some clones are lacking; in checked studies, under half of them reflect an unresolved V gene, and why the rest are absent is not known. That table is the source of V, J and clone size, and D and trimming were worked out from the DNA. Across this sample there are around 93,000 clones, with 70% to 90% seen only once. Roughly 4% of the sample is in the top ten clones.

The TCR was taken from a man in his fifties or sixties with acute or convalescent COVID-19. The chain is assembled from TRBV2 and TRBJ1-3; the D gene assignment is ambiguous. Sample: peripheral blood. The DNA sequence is TGTGCCAGCAGGGGAGAGGACACCATATATTTT. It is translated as CASRGEDTIYF.